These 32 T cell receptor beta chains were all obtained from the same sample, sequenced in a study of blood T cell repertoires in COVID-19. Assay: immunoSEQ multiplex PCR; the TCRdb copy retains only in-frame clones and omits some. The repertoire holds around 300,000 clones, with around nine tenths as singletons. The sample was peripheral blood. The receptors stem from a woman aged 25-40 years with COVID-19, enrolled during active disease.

For the CDR3, the DNA is TGTGCCAGCAGCTTGTTCCCTAATCAGCCCCAGCATTTT. Translating gives CASSLFPNQPQHF. The chain joins TRBV7-2 to TRBJ1-5; no clear D. Trimming took 3 bases from V and 4 from J, leaving 7 bases between them. CDR3 size: 13 residues. Per germline, CDR1 SGHTA and CDR2 FQGNSA.

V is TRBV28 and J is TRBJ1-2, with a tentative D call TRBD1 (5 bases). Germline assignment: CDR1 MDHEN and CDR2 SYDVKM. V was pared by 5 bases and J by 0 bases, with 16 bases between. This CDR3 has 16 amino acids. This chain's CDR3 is CASSPPRLGPNYGYTF. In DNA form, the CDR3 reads TGTGCCAGCAGTCCCCCCAGGTTGGGGCCTAACTATGGCTACACCTTC.

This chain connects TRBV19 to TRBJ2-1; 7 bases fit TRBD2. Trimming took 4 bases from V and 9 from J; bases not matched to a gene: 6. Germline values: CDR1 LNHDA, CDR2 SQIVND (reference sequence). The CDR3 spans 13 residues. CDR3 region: CASSTGGHGEQFF. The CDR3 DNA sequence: TGTGCCAGTAGTACGGGAGGCCACGGTGAGCAGTTCTTC.

The CDR3 sequence: CASSGTSGNTGELFF. The CDR3 bases are TGTGCCAGCTCCGGGACTAGCGGGAACACCGGGGAGCTGTTTTTT. This rearrangement joins TRBV2 to TRBJ2-2, with TRBD2 matching 11 bases. J gave up 1 base and V 8 bases, and 3 bases lay outside the gene matches. CDR1 is SNHLY and CDR2 is FYNNEI in the germline V gene. This CDR3 contains 15 residues. The variable domain in full, completed from reference TRBV2 and TRBJ2-2, reads EPEVTQTPSHQVTQMGQEVILRCVPISNHLYFYWYRQILGQKVEFLVSFYNNEISEKSEIFDDQFSVERPDGSNFTLKIRSTKLEDSAMYFCASSGTSGNTGELFFGEGSRLTVL.

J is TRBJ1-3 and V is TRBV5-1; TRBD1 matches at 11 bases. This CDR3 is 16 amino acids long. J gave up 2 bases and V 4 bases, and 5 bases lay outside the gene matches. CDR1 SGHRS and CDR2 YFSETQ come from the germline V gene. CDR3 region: CASSLADRGPGNTIYF. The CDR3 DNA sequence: TGCGCCAGCAGCCTAGCGGACAGGGGGCCTGGAAACACCATATATTTT.

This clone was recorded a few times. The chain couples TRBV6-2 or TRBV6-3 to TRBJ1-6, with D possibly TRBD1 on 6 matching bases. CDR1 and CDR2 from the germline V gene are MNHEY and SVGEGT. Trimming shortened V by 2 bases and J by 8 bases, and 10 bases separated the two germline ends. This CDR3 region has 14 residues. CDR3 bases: TGTGCCAGCAGTTACACCCGGACAGATTCACCCCTCCACTTT. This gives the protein CASSYTRTDSPLHF.

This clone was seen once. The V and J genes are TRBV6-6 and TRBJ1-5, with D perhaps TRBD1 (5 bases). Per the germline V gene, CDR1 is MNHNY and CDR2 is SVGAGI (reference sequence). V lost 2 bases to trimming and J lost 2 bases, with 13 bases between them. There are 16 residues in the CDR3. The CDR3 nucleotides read TGTGCCAGCAGTTACCAGGGAAATACGGGCAATCAGCCCCAGCATTTT. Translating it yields CASSYQGNTGNQPQHF.

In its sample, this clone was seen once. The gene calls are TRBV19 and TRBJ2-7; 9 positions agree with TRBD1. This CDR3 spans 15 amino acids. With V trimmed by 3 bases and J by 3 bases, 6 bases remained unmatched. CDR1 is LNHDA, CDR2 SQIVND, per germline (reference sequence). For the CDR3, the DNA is TGTGCCAGTAGTATTTTTTTGGGACAGGGCTACGAGCAGTACTTC. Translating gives CASSIFLGQGYEQYF.

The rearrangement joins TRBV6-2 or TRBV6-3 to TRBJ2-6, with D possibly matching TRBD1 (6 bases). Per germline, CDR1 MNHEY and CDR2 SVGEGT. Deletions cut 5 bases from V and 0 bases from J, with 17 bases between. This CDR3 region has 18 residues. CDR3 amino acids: CASSPPTGGGSGANVLTF. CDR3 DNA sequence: TGTGCCAGCAGTCCCCCGACTGGGGGCGGCTCTGGGGCCAACGTCCTGACTTTC.

In DNA, the CDR3 is TGTGCCAGCAGTCGGACAGGGGGAGACACCATATATTTT. Translation: CASSRTGGDTIYF. The chain joins TRBV7-3 to TRBJ1-3, with 10 bases identical to TRBD1. The junction had 4 bases not matched to a gene; V was cut back by 6 bases and J by 8 bases. The CDR3 covers 13 residues. Germline lookup yields CDR1 SGHTA and CDR2 FQGTGA.

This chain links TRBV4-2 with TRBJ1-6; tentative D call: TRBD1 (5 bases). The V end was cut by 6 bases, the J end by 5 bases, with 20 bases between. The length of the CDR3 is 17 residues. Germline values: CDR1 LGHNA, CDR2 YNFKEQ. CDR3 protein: CASRKIGARTDNSPLHF. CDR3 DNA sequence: TGTGCCAGCAGGAAGATTGGGGCCAGAACCGATAATTCACCCCTCCACTTT.

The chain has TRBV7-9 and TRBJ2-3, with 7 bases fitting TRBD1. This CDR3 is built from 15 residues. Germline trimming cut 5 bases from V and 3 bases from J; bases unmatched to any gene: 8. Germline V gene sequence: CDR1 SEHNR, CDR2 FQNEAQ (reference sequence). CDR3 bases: TGTGCCAGCAGCAAGACAGGGACGAGGACAGATACGCAGTATTTT. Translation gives CASSKTGTRTDTQYF. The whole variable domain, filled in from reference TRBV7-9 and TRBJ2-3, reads DTGVSQNPRHKITKRGQNVTFRCDPISEHNRLYWYRQTLGQGPEFLTYFQNEAQLEKSRLLSDRFSAERPKGSFSTLEIQRTEQGDSAMYLCASSKTGTRTDTQYFGPGTRLTVL.

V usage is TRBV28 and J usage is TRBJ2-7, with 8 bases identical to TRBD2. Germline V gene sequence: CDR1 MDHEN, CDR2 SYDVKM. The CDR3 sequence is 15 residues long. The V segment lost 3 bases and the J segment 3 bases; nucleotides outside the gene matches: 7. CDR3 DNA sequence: TGTGCCAGCAGTTTTTCGGCTAGCGGGCGCTACGAGCAGTACTTC. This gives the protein CASSFSASGRYEQYF.

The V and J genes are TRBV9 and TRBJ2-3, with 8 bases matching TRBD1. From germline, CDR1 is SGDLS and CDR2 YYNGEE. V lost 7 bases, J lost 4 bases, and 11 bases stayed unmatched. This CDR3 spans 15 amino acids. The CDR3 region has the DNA TGTGCCAGCCGGGCGACAGGGGCGAGTGCAGATACGCAGTATTTT. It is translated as CASRATGASADTQYF.

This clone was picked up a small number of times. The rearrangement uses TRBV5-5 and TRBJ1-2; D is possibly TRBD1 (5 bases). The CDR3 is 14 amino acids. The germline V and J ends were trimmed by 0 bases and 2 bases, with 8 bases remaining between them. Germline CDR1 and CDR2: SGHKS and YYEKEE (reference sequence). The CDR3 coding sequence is TGTGCCAGCAGCTTGGGCCCAGGGAACTATGGCTACACCTTC. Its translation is CASSLGPGNYGYTF.

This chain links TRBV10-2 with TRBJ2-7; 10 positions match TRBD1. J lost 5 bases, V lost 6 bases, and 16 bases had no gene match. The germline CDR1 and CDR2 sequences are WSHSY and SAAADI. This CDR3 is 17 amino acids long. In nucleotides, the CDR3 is TGCGCCAGCAGGGGGGGGACAGGGGTAGGTGAAGGGAACGAGCAGTACTTC. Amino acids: CASRGGTGVGEGNEQYF.

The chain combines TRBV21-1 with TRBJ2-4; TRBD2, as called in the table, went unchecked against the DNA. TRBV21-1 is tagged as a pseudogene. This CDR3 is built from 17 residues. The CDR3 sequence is CASSSSSGMGAKNIQYF. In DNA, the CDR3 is TGTGCCAGCAGCTCATCTAGCGGGATGGGGGCCAAAAACATTCAGTACTTC.

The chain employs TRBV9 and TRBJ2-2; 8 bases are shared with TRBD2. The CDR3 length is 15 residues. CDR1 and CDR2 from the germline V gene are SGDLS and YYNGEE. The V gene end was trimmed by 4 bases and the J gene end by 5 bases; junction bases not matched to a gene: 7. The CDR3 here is CASSLPGLVTGELFF. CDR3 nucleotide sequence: TGTGCCAGCAGCTTACCGGGACTAGTTACCGGGGAGCTGTTTTTT.

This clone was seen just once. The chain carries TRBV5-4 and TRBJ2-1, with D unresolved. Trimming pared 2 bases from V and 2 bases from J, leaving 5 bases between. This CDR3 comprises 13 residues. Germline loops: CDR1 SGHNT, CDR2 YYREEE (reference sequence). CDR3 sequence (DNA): TGTGCCAGCAGCTTCACTCCCTACAATGAGCAGTTCTTC. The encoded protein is CASSFTPYNEQFF.

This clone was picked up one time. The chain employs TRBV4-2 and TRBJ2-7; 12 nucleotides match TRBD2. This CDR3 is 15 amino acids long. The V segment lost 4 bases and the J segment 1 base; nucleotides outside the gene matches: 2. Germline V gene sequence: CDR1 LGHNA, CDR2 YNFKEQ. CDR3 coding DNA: TGTGCCAGCAGCCCTAGCGGGAGGGGGTCCTACGAGCAGTACTTC. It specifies CASSPSGRGSYEQYF.

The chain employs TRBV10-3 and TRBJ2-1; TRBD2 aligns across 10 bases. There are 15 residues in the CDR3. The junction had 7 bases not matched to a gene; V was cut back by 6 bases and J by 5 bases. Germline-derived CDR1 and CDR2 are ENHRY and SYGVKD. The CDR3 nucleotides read TGTGCCATCAGAGGTCAGGGACTAGCGAACAATGAGCAGTTCTTC. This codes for CAIRGQGLANNEQFF.

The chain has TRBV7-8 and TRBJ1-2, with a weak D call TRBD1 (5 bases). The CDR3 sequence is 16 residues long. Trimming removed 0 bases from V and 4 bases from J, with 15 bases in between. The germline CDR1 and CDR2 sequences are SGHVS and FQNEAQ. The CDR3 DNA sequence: TGTGCCAGCAGCTTAGCGTCGGGGGGAGGTAGCTATGGCTACACCTTC. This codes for CASSLASGGGSYGYTF.

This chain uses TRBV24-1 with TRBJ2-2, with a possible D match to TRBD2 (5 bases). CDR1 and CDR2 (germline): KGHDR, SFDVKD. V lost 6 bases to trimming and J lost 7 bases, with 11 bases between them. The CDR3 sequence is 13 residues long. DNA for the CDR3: TGTGCCACCAGTTTCAGCGGCCACGGGGAGCTGTTTTTT. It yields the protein CATSFSGHGELFF.

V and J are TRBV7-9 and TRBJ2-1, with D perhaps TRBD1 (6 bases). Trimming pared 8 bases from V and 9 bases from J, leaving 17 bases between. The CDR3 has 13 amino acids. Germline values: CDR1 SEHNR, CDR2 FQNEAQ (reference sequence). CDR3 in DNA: TGTGCCAGCGAAAGAACAGGGACCGGTGAGCAGTTCTTC. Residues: CASERTGTGEQFF.

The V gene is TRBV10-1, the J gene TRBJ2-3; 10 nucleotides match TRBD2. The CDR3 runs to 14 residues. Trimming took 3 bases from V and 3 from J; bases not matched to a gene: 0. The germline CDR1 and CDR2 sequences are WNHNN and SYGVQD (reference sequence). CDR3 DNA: TGCGCCAGCAGTGATAGCGGGAGGACAGATACGCAGTATTTT. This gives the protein CASSDSGRTDTQYF.

The CDR3 nucleotides are TGTGCCAGCAGCCTGGGACAGCTCTCCTACAATGAGCAGTTCTTC. This sequence encodes CASSLGQLSYNEQFF. This rearrangement joins TRBV6-4 to TRBJ2-1, with 7 positions matching TRBD1. CDR1 is MRHNA, CDR2 SNTAGT, per germline. CDR3 length: 15 residues. Trimming at V came to 6 bases and at J to 0 bases, leaving 5 bases not matched to a gene.

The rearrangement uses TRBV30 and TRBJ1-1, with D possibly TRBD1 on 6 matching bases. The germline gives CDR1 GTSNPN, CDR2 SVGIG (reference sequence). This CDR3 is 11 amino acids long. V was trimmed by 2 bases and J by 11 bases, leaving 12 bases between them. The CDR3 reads CAWSITGSAFF. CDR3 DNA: TGTGCCTGGAGTATTACAGGGTCGGCTTTCTTT.

Written as DNA, the CDR3 is TGTGCCAGCAGCTTAGATGACCTAGCGGGAGCCAATGAGCAGTTCTTC. This encodes CASSLDDLAGANEQFF. The chain has TRBV11-2 and TRBJ2-1; 10 bases line up with TRBD2. CDR3 length equals 16 residues. J lost 6 bases, V lost 0 bases, and 5 bases had no gene match. The germline V gene has CDR1 SGHAT and CDR2 FQNNGV. The full variable domain, its missing parts supplied by reference TRBV11-2 and TRBJ2-1, is EAGVAQSPRYKIIEKRQSVAFWCNPISGHATLYWYQQILGQGPKLLIQFQNNGVVDDSQLPKDRFSAERLKGVDSTLKIQPAKLEDSAVYLCASSLDDLAGANEQFFGPGTRLTVL.

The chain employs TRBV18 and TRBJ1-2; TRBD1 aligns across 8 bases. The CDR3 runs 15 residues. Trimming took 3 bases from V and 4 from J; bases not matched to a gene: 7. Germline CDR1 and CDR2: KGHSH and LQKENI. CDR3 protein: CASSPLGQGVYGYTF. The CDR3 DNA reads TGTGCCAGCTCACCCCTAGGACAGGGTGTCTATGGCTACACCTTC. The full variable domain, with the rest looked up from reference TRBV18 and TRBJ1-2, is NAGVMQNPRHLVRRRGQEARLRCSPMKGHSHVYWYRQLPEEGLKFMVYLQKENIIDESGMPKERFSAEFPKEGPSILRIQQVVRGDSAAYFCASSPLGQGVYGYTFGSGTRLTVV.

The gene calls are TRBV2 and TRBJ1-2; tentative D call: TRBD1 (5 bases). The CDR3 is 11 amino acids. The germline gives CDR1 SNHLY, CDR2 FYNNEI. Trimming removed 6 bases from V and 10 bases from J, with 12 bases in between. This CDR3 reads CASSLLGLYTF. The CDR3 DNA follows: TGTGCCAGCAGCTTGTTGGGGCTCTACACCTTC.

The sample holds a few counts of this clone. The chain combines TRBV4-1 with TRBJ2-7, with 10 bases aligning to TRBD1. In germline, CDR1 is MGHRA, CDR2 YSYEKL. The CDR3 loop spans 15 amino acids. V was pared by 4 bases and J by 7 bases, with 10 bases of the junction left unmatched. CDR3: CASSLLPGQGKEQYF. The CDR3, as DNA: TGCGCCAGCAGCCTCCTACCGGGACAGGGGAAAGAGCAGTACTTC.

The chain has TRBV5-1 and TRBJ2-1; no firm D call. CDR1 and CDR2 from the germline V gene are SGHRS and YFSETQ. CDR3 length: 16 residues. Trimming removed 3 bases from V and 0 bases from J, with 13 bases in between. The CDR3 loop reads CASSSTARSSYNEQFF. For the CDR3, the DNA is TGCGCCAGCAGCTCAACAGCTCGAAGCTCCTACAATGAGCAGTTCTTC.